This is a list of T cell receptor beta chains from one sample in a study of PD-L1 blockade in urothelial cancer. The repertoire was sequenced with immunoSEQ multiplex PCR; TCRdb's copy has only in-frame clones and lacks some. In the table there are around 26,000 clones, roughly 90% of which are singletons. Specimen: PBMCs, collected around atezolizumab (anti-PD-L1) treatment. These receptors came from a man aged 55 to 70 with urothelial cancer. The CDR3 runs from the conserved cysteine through the conserved F or W. Each record gives: D gene, J gene, clone size, V gene, CDR3 DNA, CDR3 protein. The D gene is left open where the match is weak. The size entry is marked missing in some rows and otherwise reads once, few, many or a size class.

TRBD1 | TRBJ1-5 | - | TRBV5-5 | TGTGCCAGCAGCATCAAGCTCCGGACAGGGATTCCTCAGCCCCAGCATTTT | CASSIKLRTGIPQPQHF
TRBD1 | TRBJ1-5 | - | TRBV30 | TGTGCCTGTTCCCGACAGGGAAACTCGCCCCAGCATTTT | CACSRQGNSPQHF
TRBD2 | TRBJ2-5 | - | TRBV30 | TGTGCCTGGAGGCGGGGGGGCCTACAAGAGACCCAGTACTTC | CAWRRGGLQETQYF
- | TRBJ2-7 | - | TRBV29-1 | TGCAGCGTTGACGTCCGTCAGGGCCACGAGCAGTACTTC | CSVDVRQGHEQYF
- | TRBJ1-2 | - | TRBV30 | TGTGCCTGGAGCTTGACAGGCTATGGCTACACCTTC | CAWSLTGYGYTF
TRBD2 | TRBJ2-2 | - | TRBV14 | TGTGCCAGCAGCCAAGTGCCAGCGGGAGTAATAACCGGGGAGCTGTTTTTT | CASSQVPAGVITGELFF
TRBD1 | TRBJ1-2 | - | TRBV7-8 | TGTGCCAGCAGCTCCGGGGGACAGGGGGGAAACTATGGCTACACCTTC | CASSSGGQGGNYGYTF
- | TRBJ2-1 | - | TRBV19 | TGTGCCAGTAGTAGGACGCTTAAGGGGTGGGATGAGCAGTTCTTC | CASSRTLKGWDEQFF
TRBD2 | TRBJ2-2 | once | TRBV4-2 | TGTGCCAGCAGCCAGGGCGGACTAGCGGGCTACACCGGGGAGCTGTTTTTT | CASSQGGLAGYTGELFF
- | TRBJ1-2 | few | TRBV7-2 | TGTGCCAGCACTAATAGCCGGAGAAACTCTTATGGCTACACCTTC | CASTNSRRNSYGYTF
TRBD2 | TRBJ2-4 | - | TRBV30 | TGTGCCTGGAGTGTAAGAAGAAGCGGGGGGAAAAACATTCAGTACTTC | CAWSVRRSGGKNIQYF
TRBD2 | TRBJ2-1 | - | TRBV5-6 | TGTGCCAGCAGCCCTCCGGGGGGGTCCTACAATGAGCAGTTCTTC | CASSPPGGSYNEQFF
- | TRBJ1-5 | - | TRBV7-9 | TGTGCCAGCAGCCTATCGAATAGCAATCAGCCCCAGCATTTT | CASSLSNSNQPQHF
TRBD1 | TRBJ1-2 | - | TRBV30 | TGTGCCTGGAGTCCCCGGGACAGAGGCGGCTACACCTTC | CAWSPRDRGGYTF
TRBD1 | TRBJ1-4 | - | TRBV19 | TGTGCCAGTAGTACCGACAGGGCCACTAATGAAAAACTGTTTTTT | CASSTDRATNEKLFF
TRBD1 | TRBJ1-2 | - | TRBV14 | TGTGCCAGCAGCCAGGGTACAGGGGGAGTTGGCTACACCTTC | CASSQGTGGVGYTF
TRBD1 | TRBJ1-1 | - | TRBV4-3 | TGCGCCAGCAGCCAAGTATCCGGGACAGGGTCTGTAGCTTTCTTT | CASSQVSGTGSVAFF
TRBD1 | TRBJ1-4 | - | TRBV7-6 | TGTGCCAGCAGCTCGGACAGGGGGAATGAAAAACTGTTTTTT | CASSSDRGNEKLFF
TRBD1 | TRBJ2-7 | once | TRBV27 | TGTGCCAGCAGTTTACAAGACAGGGTCTGGGACGAGCAGTACTTC | CASSLQDRVWDEQYF
TRBD2 | TRBJ2-3 | - | TRBV5-1 | TGCGCCAGCAGCCGCACTAGCGGCACTAGCACAGATACGCAGTATTTT | CASSRTSGTSTDTQYF
- | TRBJ2-1 | - | TRBV5-1 | TGCGCCAGCAATTTGAGGGACTCCGAAAGCTCCTACAATGAGCAGTTCTTC | CASNLRDSESSYNEQFF
- | TRBJ1-5 | few | TRBV19 | TGTGCCAGTAGTCGCAGTAGCAATCAGCCCCAGCATTTT | CASSRSSNQPQHF
- | TRBJ1-1 | - | TRBV25-1 | TGTGCCAGCAGGCCAGGACACTACTACATGAACACTGAAGCTTTCTTT | CASRPGHYYMNTEAFF
- | TRBJ1-1 | - | TRBV9 | TGTGCCAGCCGTGAGGTAAACCGGGGGGGCGGGAGAGCTTTCTTT | CASREVNRGGGRAFF
- | TRBJ1-2 | once | TRBV5-1 | TGCGCCAGCAGCTCAGGGGAGAGTGGCTACACCTTC | CASSSGESGYTF
- | TRBJ2-1 | - | TRBV5-1 | TGCGCCAGCAGCTTGGCTGACAGGGTAGGAGGGAATGAGCAGTTCTTC | CASSLADRVGGNEQFF
- | TRBJ1-4 | - | TRBV6-5 | TGTGCCAGCAGTTACTCGACTCGTGTTAATGAAAAACTGTTTTTT | CASSYSTRVNEKLFF
TRBD1 | TRBJ1-3 | once | TRBV2 | TGTGCCAGCAGAGGCTCGGACAGGGGGATTGGAAACACCATATATTTT | CASRGSDRGIGNTIYF
TRBD1 | TRBJ1-5 | - | TRBV5-4 | TGTGCCAGCAGCTTCACAGGGGGTCTTGGCAATCAGCCCCAGCATTTT | CASSFTGGLGNQPQHF
TRBD1 | TRBJ1-6 | few | TRBV7-2 | TGTGCCAGCAGCTCGCGGACAGGCTATAATTCACCCCTCCACTTT | CASSSRTGYNSPLHF
TRBD1 | TRBJ1-3 | - | TRBV5-1 | TGCGCCAGCAGCCCATCTACAGGGGGCGGTGGAAACACCATATATTTT | CASSPSTGGGGNTIYF
- | TRBJ1-1 | once | TRBV28 | TGTGCCAGCAGTTCAGGGAGGGGGAACACTGAAGCTTTCTTT | CASSSGRGNTEAFF
TRBD1 | TRBJ1-3 | - | TRBV7-9 | TGTGCCAGCAGCTACGGGACAGGGACTGGAAACACCATATATTTT | CASSYGTGTGNTIYF
- | TRBJ2-7 | - | TRBV11-2 | TGTGCCAGCAGCTTAGATAGGAACAGAATCTACGAGCAGTACTTC | CASSLDRNRIYEQYF
TRBD1 | TRBJ2-7 | once | TRBV7-2 | TGTGCCAGCAGCTTGGGGACAGGTTCCCCCGGGCAGTACTTC | CASSLGTGSPGQYF
TRBD1 | TRBJ2-6 | - | TRBV30 | TGTGCCTGGAGCCCGAACCGGGACAGGGGGTTCCGTTTTTCTGGGGCCAACGTCCTGACTTTC | CAWSPNRDRGFRFSGANVLTF
- | TRBJ2-7 | - | TRBV11-2 | TGTGCCAGCAGCTTAGCAACAAGTACCGAGCAGTACTTC | CASSLATSTEQYF
- | TRBJ2-4 | - | TRBV6-1 | TGTGCCAGCAGTGTCTTCGCGGGGCTATTCAATACGAACATTCAGTACTTC | CASSVFAGLFNTNIQYF
- | TRBJ1-2 | few | TRBV7-9 | TGTGCCAGCAGCTTAGGGGGGCAGACCCATGGCTACACCTTC | CASSLGGQTHGYTF
TRBD1 | TRBJ1-2 | - | TRBV7-6 | TGTGCCAGCAGCCTGGGACAGGGATTGGCCTATGGCTACACCTTC | CASSLGQGLAYGYTF
- | TRBJ1-2 | - | TRBV5-1 | TGCGCCAGCAGCTTGGATGGGGGCTCTAACTATGGCTACACCTTC | CASSLDGGSNYGYTF
TRBD1 | TRBJ1-1 | - | TRBV5-4 | TGTGCCAGCAGCTTGGTCAGGGGGCTAGGGATCACTGAAGCTTTCTTT | CASSLVRGLGITEAFF
TRBD1 | TRBJ2-1 | once | TRBV6-5 | TGTGCCAGCAGCCCAGGGGGCGAGCAGTTCTTC | CASSPGGEQFF